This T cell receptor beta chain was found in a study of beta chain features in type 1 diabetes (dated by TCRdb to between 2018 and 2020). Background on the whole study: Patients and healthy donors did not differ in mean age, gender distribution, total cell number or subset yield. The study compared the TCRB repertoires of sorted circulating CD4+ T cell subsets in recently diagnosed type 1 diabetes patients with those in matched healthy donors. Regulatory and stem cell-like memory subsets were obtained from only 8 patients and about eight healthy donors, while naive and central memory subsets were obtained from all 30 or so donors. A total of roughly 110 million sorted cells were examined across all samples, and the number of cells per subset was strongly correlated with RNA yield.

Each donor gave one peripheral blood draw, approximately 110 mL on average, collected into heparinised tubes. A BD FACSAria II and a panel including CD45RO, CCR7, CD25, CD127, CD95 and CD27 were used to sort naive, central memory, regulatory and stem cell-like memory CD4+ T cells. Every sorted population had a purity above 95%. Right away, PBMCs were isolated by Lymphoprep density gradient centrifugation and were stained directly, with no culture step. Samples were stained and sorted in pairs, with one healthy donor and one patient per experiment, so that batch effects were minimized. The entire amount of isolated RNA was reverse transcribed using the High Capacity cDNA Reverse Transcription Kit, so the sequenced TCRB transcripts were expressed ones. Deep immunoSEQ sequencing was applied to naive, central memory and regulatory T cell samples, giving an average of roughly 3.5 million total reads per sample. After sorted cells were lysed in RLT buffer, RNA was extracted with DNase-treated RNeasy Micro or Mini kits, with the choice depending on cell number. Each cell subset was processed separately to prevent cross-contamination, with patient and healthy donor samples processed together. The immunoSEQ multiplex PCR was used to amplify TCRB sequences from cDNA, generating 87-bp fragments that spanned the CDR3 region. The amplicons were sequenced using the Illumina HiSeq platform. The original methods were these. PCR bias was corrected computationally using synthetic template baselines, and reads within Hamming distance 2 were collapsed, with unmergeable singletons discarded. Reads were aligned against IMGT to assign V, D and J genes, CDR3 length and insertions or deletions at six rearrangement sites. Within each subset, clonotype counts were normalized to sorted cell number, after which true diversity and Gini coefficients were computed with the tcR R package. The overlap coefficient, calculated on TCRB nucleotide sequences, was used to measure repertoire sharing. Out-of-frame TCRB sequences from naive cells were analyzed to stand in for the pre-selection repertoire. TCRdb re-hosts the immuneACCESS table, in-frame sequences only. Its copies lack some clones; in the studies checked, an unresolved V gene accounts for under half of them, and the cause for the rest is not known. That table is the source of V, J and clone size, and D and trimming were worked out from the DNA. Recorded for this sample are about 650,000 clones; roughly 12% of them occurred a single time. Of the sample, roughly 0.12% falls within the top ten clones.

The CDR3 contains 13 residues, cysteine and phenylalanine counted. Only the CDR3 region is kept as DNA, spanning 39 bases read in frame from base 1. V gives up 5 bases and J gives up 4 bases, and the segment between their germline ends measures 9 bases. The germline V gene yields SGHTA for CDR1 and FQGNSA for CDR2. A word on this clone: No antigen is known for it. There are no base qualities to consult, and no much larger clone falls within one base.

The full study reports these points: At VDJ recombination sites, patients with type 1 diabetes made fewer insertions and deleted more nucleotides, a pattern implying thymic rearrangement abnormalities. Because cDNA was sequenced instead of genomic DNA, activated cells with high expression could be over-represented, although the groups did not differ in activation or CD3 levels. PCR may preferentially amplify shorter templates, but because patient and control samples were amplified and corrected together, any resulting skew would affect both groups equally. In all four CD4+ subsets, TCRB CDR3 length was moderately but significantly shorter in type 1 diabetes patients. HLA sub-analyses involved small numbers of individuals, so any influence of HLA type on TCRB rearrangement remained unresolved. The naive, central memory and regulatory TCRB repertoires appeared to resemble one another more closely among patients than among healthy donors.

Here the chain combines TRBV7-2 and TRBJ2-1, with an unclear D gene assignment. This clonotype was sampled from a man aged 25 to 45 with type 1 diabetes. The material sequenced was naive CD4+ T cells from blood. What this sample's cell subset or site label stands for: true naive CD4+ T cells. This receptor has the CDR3 CASSKEEYNEQFF. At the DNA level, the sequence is TGTGCCAGCAGCAAGGAAGAATACAATGAGCAGTTCTTC. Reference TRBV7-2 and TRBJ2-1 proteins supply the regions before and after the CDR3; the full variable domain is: GAGVSQSPSNKVTEKGKDVELRCDPISGHTALYWYRQSLGQGLEFLIYFQGNSAPDKSGLPSDRFSAERTGGSVSTLTIQRTQQEDSAVYLCASSKEEYNEQFFGPGTRLTVL.